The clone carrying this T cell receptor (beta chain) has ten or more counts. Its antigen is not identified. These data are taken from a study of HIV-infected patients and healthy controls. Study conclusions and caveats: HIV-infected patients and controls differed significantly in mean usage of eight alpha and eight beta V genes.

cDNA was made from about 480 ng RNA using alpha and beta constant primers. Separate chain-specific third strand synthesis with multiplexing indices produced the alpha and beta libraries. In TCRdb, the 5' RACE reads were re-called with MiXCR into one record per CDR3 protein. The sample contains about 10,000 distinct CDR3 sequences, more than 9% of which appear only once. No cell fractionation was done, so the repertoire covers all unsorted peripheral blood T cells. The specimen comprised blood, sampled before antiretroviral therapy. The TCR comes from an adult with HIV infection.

CDR3 nucleotides: TGTGCCAGCAGTTTTGGGGCCGCCTCCTACGAGCAGTACTTC. This sequence encodes CASSFGAASYEQYF. The chain combines TRBV12-3 or TRBV12-4 with TRBJ2-7, with D possibly matching TRBD1 (5 bases). CDR3 size: 14 residues. V lost 3 bases to trimming and J lost 0 bases, with 9 bases between them.